These 19 T cell receptor beta chains were sequenced from one sample in a study of blood T cell repertoires in COVID-19. Sequencing was performed with immunoSEQ multiplex PCR; in TCRdb, only in-frame clones are kept and a portion is missing. Among 310,000 or so clones listed, roughly 90% were seen once. Input material: peripheral blood. The receptors shown here come from a man aged 18 to 30 who had recovered from COVID-19.

J is TRBJ2-5 and V is TRBV6-2 or TRBV6-3; TRBD1 aligns across 9 bases. Germline-derived CDR1 and CDR2 are MNHEY and SVGEGT. The CDR3 is 15 amino acids. J was trimmed by 4 bases and V by 6 bases; bases with no gene match: 9. This CDR3 reads CASSGTGWLRETQYF. CDR3 bases: TGTGCCAGCAGCGGGACAGGGTGGTTGAGAGAGACCCAGTACTTC.

The chain joins TRBV7-3 to TRBJ2-1; the D is unclear. V shed 5 bases and J shed 0 bases, with 14 bases lying between them. CDR1 is SGHTA, CDR2 FQGTGA, per germline. The CDR3 contains 16 residues. CDR3 in DNA: TGTGCCAGCAGCCCTATTTTAGCCTCCTCCTACAATGAGCAGTTCTTC. This sequence encodes CASSPILASSYNEQFF.

The CDR3 DNA reads as TGTGCCAGCAGTGAAGGGACTACATGGGAAAGCTATGGCTACACCTTC. This sequence encodes CASSEGTTWESYGYTF. The chain joins TRBV2 to TRBJ1-2, with D hard to call. Germline assignment: CDR1 SNHLY and CDR2 FYNNEI. The CDR3 is 16 residues long. V lost 1 base to trimming and J lost 4 bases, with 16 bases between them.

This chain links TRBV11-2 with TRBJ2-1, with D possibly TRBD2 on 5 matching bases. V lost 5 bases, J lost 0 bases, and 11 bases lay in between. Per the germline V gene, CDR1 is SGHAT and CDR2 is FQNNGV. CDR3 size: 15 residues. CDR3 nucleotide sequence: TGTGCCAGCAGCCCCGGACTCAGCTCCTACAATGAGCAGTTCTTC. This codes for CASSPGLSSYNEQFF.

The chain joins TRBV19 to TRBJ2-1; 7 bases line up with TRBD2. This CDR3 is 15 amino acids long. CDR1 is LNHDA and CDR2 is SQIVND in the germline V gene (reference sequence). With 7 bases clipped from V and 3 bases from J, the junction kept 9 bases outside the gene matches. CDR3 protein: CASIRAGMNYNEQFF. In nucleotides, the CDR3 is TGTGCCAGTATCCGAGCGGGGATGAACTACAATGAGCAGTTCTTC.

The chain employs TRBV5-1 and TRBJ2-3; 15 bases are a match to TRBD2. There are 15 residues in the CDR3. Germline values: CDR1 SGHRS, CDR2 YFSETQ. V lost 7 bases to trimming and J lost 4 bases; unmatched junction nucleotides: 4. In DNA, the CDR3 is TGCGCCAGCGGACTAGCGGGAGGGCTAGCAGATACGCAGTATTTT. It specifies CASGLAGGLADTQYF.

The V gene is TRBV11-3, the J gene TRBJ2-2, with 9 bases matching TRBD1. The CDR3 runs to 14 residues. The germline CDR1 and CDR2 sequences are SGHNT and YENEEA. The trim removed 8 bases at V and 2 bases at J, leaving 3 bases unmatched. The CDR3 DNA follows: TGTGCCAGCGGAACAGGGGGCAACACCGGGGAGCTGTTTTTT. Translating it yields CASGTGGNTGELFF.

The chain joins TRBV6-1 to TRBJ2-5; 10 bases match TRBD1. Trimming cost V 0 bases and J 7 bases; bases outside gene matches: 8. The CDR3 has 16 residues. Germline CDR1 and CDR2: MNHNS and SASEGT. CDR3 coding DNA: TGTGCCAGCAGTGAAGCGGGGACAGGGGTCGAGGGGACCCAGTACTTC. It is translated as CASSEAGTGVEGTQYF.

This clone was seen a handful of times. The CDR3 nucleotides read TGTGCCAGCAGCTTAGAACAGGGAGCCTATGGCTACACCTTC. Its translation: CASSLEQGAYGYTF. The chain couples TRBV7-9 to TRBJ1-2, with D perhaps matching TRBD1 (6 bases). This CDR3 spans 14 amino acids. Germline assignment: CDR1 SEHNR and CDR2 FQNEAQ (reference sequence). V dropped 1 base and J dropped 4 bases, with 10 bases sitting between them.

The V gene is TRBV7-9, the J gene TRBJ1-1; 8 bases line up with TRBD1. The CDR3 is 16 residues long. The V gene end was trimmed by 0 bases and the J gene end by 1 base; junction bases not matched to a gene: 4. Looked up from germline, CDR1 is SEHNR and CDR2 is FQNEAQ (reference sequence). The CDR3 sequence is CASSLAQGAGNTEAFF. The DNA for the CDR3 is TGTGCCAGCAGCTTAGCCCAGGGGGCTGGGAACACTGAAGCTTTCTTT.

This chain joins TRBV5-1 and TRBJ1-1; perhaps TRBD1 as D (6 bases). Trimming removed 4 bases from V and 4 bases from J, with 26 bases in between. The CDR3 has 18 residues. CDR1 and CDR2 (germline): SGHRS, YFSETQ. CDR3 nucleotides: TGCGCCAGCAGCGCGCCCCGGGGGGACTCCCCCAGGGGCACTGAAGCTTTCTTT. Its protein is CASSAPRGDSPRGTEAFF. Full variable domain (rest looked up from reference TRBV5-1 and TRBJ1-1): KAGVTQTPRYLIKTRGQQVTLSCSPISGHRSVSWYQQTPGQGLQFLFEYFSETQRNKGNFPGRFSGRQFSNSRSEMNVSTLELGDSALYLCASSAPRGDSPRGTEAFFGQGTRLTVV.

The chain joins TRBV3-1 (or the pseudogene TRBV3-2) to TRBJ1-1; TRBD1 is a possible D gene (6 bases). The CDR3 consists of 11 residues. V lost 5 bases to trimming and J lost 8 bases, with 9 bases between them. Germline V gives CDR1 LGHDT, CDR2 YNNKEL (reference sequence). This CDR3 is CASSNDREAFF. Written as DNA, the CDR3 is TGTGCCAGCAGCAACGACAGGGAAGCTTTCTTT.

The chain has TRBV9 and TRBJ2-3, with TRBD2 matching over 13 bases. After removal of 2 bases from V and 2 bases from J, the junction contained 14 bases not matched to a gene. This CDR3 is 20 amino acids long. Germline CDR1 reads SGDLS; CDR2 reads YYNGEE. CDR3: CASSVRTSGGGMGNTDTQYF. For the CDR3, the DNA is TGTGCCAGCAGCGTTAGGACTAGCGGGGGAGGTATGGGGAACACAGATACGCAGTATTTT.

The V and J genes are TRBV9 and TRBJ2-7; TRBD1 matches at 9 bases. The J segment lost 2 bases and the V segment lost 4 bases, leaving 7 bases of the junction unmatched. CDR1 is SGDLS, CDR2 YYNGEE, per germline. CDR3 length equals 15 residues. CDR3 bases: TGTGCCAGCAGCCTGCGGGGGACAGGGACCTACGAGCAGTACTTC. Encoded protein: CASSLRGTGTYEQYF. The variable domain in full, with the rest retrieved from reference TRBV9 and TRBJ2-7, is DSGVTQTPKHLITATGQRVTLRCSPRSGDLSVYWYQQSLDQGLQFLIQYYNGEERAKGNILERFSAQQFPDLHSELNLSSLELGDSALYFCASSLRGTGTYEQYFGPGTRLTVT.

V is TRBV11-2 and J is TRBJ2-1; a possible D gene is TRBD2 (6 bases). CDR1 is SGHAT and CDR2 is FQNNGV in the germline V gene. The V end lost 5 bases, the J end lost 7 bases, and 15 bases lay between the germline ends. This CDR3 has 14 residues. CDR3 DNA sequence: TGTGCCAGCAGCGCCATGACTAGTAGGAATGAGCAGTTCTTC. This encodes CASSAMTSRNEQFF.

The chain couples TRBV12-3 or TRBV12-4 to TRBJ2-1; 7 positions agree with TRBD1. The ends lost 5 bases at V and 7 bases at J; junction bases unmatched: 2. The CDR3 runs 12 residues. The CDR3 DNA sequence: TGTGCCAGCAGTGACAGGGTGAATGAGCAGTTCTTC. This translates into CASSDRVNEQFF.

The chain combines TRBV18 with TRBJ1-2; TRBD1 matches at 9 bases. Germline-derived CDR1 and CDR2 are KGHSH and LQKENI. Losses at the gene ends were 4 bases for V and 4 bases for J; bases not matched to a gene: 10. There are 16 residues in the CDR3. The CDR3 nucleotides are TGTGCCAGCTCACGAAACGACAGGGGGATAGCCTATGGCTACACCTTC. Amino acid sequence: CASSRNDRGIAYGYTF.

Details on this clone: Other DNA sequences in the sample encode the same CDR3. This sequence joins TRBV5-1 and TRBJ1-1; D gene unclear. CDR1 is SGHRS, CDR2 YFSETQ, per germline. This CDR3 region has 14 residues. V gave up 0 bases and J gave up 1 base, with 7 bases separating them. CDR3 nucleotide sequence: TGCGCCAGCAGCTTGGTAGCCCAGAACACTGAAGCTTTCTTT. This encodes CASSLVAQNTEAFF.

The chain uses TRBV3-1 (or the pseudogene TRBV3-2) and TRBJ1-4, with 10 bases aligning to TRBD1. This CDR3 is built from 14 residues. The germline gives CDR1 LGHDT, CDR2 YNNKEL (reference sequence). The V gene end was trimmed by 6 bases and the J gene end by 7 bases; junction bases not matched to a gene: 5. CDR3 sequence (DNA): TGTGCCAGCAGGACCGGGACAGGGGTTGAAAAACTGTTTTTT. Protein sequence: CASRTGTGVEKLFF.